A selection of T cell receptor beta chains follows, all from one sample in a study of blood T cell repertoires in COVID-19. TCRdb's table, derived via immunoSEQ multiplex PCR, lists solely in-frame clones and lacks some. The sample lists roughly 380,000 clones, 89% occurring once. Sequencing was carried out using peripheral blood. These receptors came from a woman in her thirties or forties with COVID-19, enrolled during active disease. CDR3s include the opening cysteine and the closing phenylalanine or tryptophan. Clone size appears in some rows only: once, few, many, or a class for an expanded clone.

j_call clone_size v_call cdr3_aa
TRBJ1-3 - TRBV2 CASTRQGRVGNTIYF
TRBJ2-3 - TRBV9 CASSRQGFRDTQYF
TRBJ1-6 few TRBV20-1 CSASPGNSPLHF
TRBJ2-3 - TRBV9 CASSVEGLSGTTRGSTDTQYF
TRBJ1-4 - TRBV5-1 CASSFRANEKLFF
TRBJ1-5 - TRBV7-6 CASSLDRDQPQHF
TRBJ2-1 - TRBV7-2 CASRRVAYNEQFF
TRBJ1-4 - TRBV7-2 CASSIGGSEKLFF
TRBJ1-5 - TRBV5-8 CASSPTGNSNQPQHF
TRBJ1-1 - TRBV18 CASSTAPGADTEAFF
TRBJ2-7 - TRBV14 CASSQVGQGSYEQYF
TRBJ2-1 - TRBV27 CASKRGSSYNEQFF
TRBJ1-1 - TRBV5-4 CASSQGGEAFF
TRBJ1-1 - TRBV5-5 CASSQTANTEAFF
TRBJ1-1 - TRBV3-1/TRBV3-2 CASSQPGRGRTEAFF
TRBJ1-6 few TRBV7-3 CASSFADRGNSPLHF
TRBJ2-5 - TRBV6-5 CASSRQGLQETQYF
TRBJ1-4 - TRBV29-1 CSVELLGGGRNEEKLFF
TRBJ2-2 - TRBV28 CASSRRGPGELFF
TRBJ1-1 few TRBV6-6 CASSYEEGNTEAFF
TRBJ1-4 - TRBV2 CASSDRGANEKLFF
TRBJ1-4 - TRBV10-3 CAISESTGGEKLFF
TRBJ2-5 - TRBV3-1/TRBV3-2 CASSQLRGGGETQYF
TRBJ1-5 - TRBV28 CASSFDRNQPQHF
TRBJ1-5 - TRBV6-5 CASSWGGDGQPQHF
TRBJ1-1 - TRBV30 CAWWSMNTEAFF
TRBJ2-7 - TRBV9 CASSPSGAGLTYEQYF
TRBJ1-1 - TRBV27 CASIPRGQGNTEAFF
TRBJ2-5 once TRBV7-3 CASSATGTRETQYF